The 15 T cell receptor beta chains below were found in one sample sequenced in a study of CD8+CD57+ T cells in acquired aplastic anemia. Patients picked for sequencing had shown CD8+CD57+ cell expansion detected by flow cytometry. Genomic DNA, serving as template, underwent TCR beta VDJ and CDR3 profiling. TCRdb reanalysed the reads using MiXCR and keeps one entry per CDR3 protein. Of under 200,000 distinct CDR3 sequences listed, around half are singletons. What was sequenced was sorted CD4+, CD8+, or CD8+CD57+ T cells (not recorded which) from PBMCs. These receptors were obtained from a human donor with aplastic anemia.

This chain joins TRBV12-3 or TRBV12-4 and TRBJ2-7; D assignment may be TRBD1 or TRBD2 (5 bases each). This CDR3 contains 15 residues. V lost 3 bases, J lost 3 bases, and 15 bases lay in between. The CDR3, as DNA: TGTGCCAGCAGTTTGGGACGGACGTTGAGCTACGAGCAGTACTTC. This translates into CASSLGRTLSYEQYF.

On this clonotype: A read error is possible here, since a much larger clone lies one base away. The genes are TRBV12-3 or TRBV12-4 and TRBJ1-1; no clear D gene. V was cut by 3 bases and J by 6 bases, with 17 bases left in between. There are 15 residues in the CDR3. The CDR3 region is CASSFGPRAHAEAFF. DNA for the CDR3: TGTGCCAGCAGTTTCGGCCCGCGGGCACATGCTGAAGCTTTCTTT.

The chain joins TRBV21-1 to TRBJ2-1; whether TRBD2, the table's D call, matches the DNA was not checked. TRBV21-1 corresponds to a pseudogene. This CDR3 has 19 residues. CDR3 amino acids: CASSKVTSGGLGSYNEQFF. Here the CDR3 DNA reads TGTGCCAGCAGCAAAGTCACTAGCGGGGGATTGGGCTCCTACAATGAGCAGTTCTTC.

This clonotype was counted ten times or more. The J gene is TRBJ2-1, the V gene TRBV9; a possible D gene is TRBD2 (6 bases). V was shortened by 0 bases and J by 6 bases, with 16 bases between the two germline ends. CDR3 length: 16 residues. CDR1 SGDLS and CDR2 YYNGEE come from the germline V gene. The CDR3, as DNA: TGTGCCAGCAGCGTAGTTATGGGCGGGAAATTCAATGAGCAGTTCTTC. Translation: CASSVVMGGKFNEQFF. Looking up the rest from reference TRBV9 and TRBJ2-1 gives the full variable domain: DSGVTQTPKHLITATGQRVTLRCSPRSGDLSVYWYQQSLDQGLQFLIQYYNGEERAKGNILERFSAQQFPDLHSELNLSSLELGDSALYFCASSVVMGGKFNEQFFGPGTRLTVL.

The chain has TRBV2 and TRBJ2-7, with TRBD1 matching over 7 bases. The CDR3 spans 14 residues. The V and J ends lost 11 bases and 4 bases, in that order; junction bases with no gene match: 14. The germline CDR1 and CDR2 sequences are SNHLY and FYNNEI. The CDR3 reads CAHTRGTASYEQYF. The CDR3 nucleotides are TGTGCCCACACACGAGGGACAGCTAGTTACGAGCAGTACTTC.

This rearrangement joins TRBV20-1 to TRBJ1-2; possibly TRBD1 for D (5 bases). There are 12 residues in the CDR3. The V end was cut by 7 bases, the J end by 7 bases, with 16 bases between. Looked up from germline, CDR1 is DFQATT and CDR2 is SNEGSKA (reference sequence). The CDR3 coding sequence is TGCAGTGTTAAACCAGGGCGAGGTGGCTACACCTTC. Translation gives CSVKPGRGGYTF.

DNA for the CDR3: TGTGCCATCAGTGAGTCGCCATCGGGTTCCGAAGCTTTCTTT. Translated, it gives CAISESPSGSEAFF. The chain employs TRBV10-3 and TRBJ1-1; no reliable D call. Germline V CDR1 and CDR2: ENHRY, SYGVKD. The CDR3 has 14 amino acids. V was clipped by 0 bases and J by 8 bases, with 13 bases between them.

This clonotype was observed once. J is TRBJ2-5 and V is TRBV24-1; unclear D gene. The germline V gene encodes CDR1 KGHDR and CDR2 SFDVKD. The CDR3 has 12 residues. V gave up 12 bases and J gave up 4 bases, with 14 bases separating them. The CDR3 is CAAAGYGETQYF. CDR3 coding DNA: TGTGCCGCCGCCGGGTACGGAGAGACCCAGTACTTC.

This clonotype was detected many times. The chain is built from TRBV10-1 and TRBJ1-2, with D perhaps TRBD1 (5 bases). The V end lost 3 bases, the J end lost 2 bases, and 19 bases lay between the germline ends. CDR1 and CDR2 (germline): WNHNN, SYGVQD (reference sequence). The length of the CDR3 is 17 residues. CDR3 coding DNA: TGCGCCAGCAGTGATCTGGACCCAGGGAAGGACAACTATGGCTACACCTTC. Translating it yields CASSDLDPGKDNYGYTF.

The chain joins TRBV29-1 to TRBJ1-2; D ambiguous. The CDR3 is made up of 17 amino acids. V lost 0 bases and J lost 0, with 17 bases in between. CDR1 is SQVTM and CDR2 is ANQGSEA in the germline V gene. The CDR3 DNA is TGCAGCGTTGAAGACCCCCGAGGTCTGCCGACTAACTATGGCTACACCTTC. Its translation: CSVEDPRGLPTNYGYTF.

The J gene is TRBJ2-5, the V gene TRBV28; D gene ambiguous. With 8 bases removed from V and 6 bases from J, the gap between germline ends came to 19 bases. The length of the CDR3 is 14 residues. CDR1 is MDHEN, CDR2 SYDVKM, per germline. The CDR3 coding sequence is TGTGCCAGCTCGAGTCAGAAGAGGAGAAAGACCCAGTACTTC. Protein product: CASSSQKRRKTQYF.

The gene calls are TRBV9 and TRBJ1-1; D uncertain. The V gene lost 0 bases and the J gene lost 4 bases, with 10 bases spanning the gap. The CDR3 runs 14 residues. Germline V gene data show CDR1 as SGDLS and CDR2 as YYNGEE. The CDR3, as DNA: TGTGCCAGCAGCGTAGGATTCTCGGGCACTGAAGCTTTCTTT. Translated: CASSVGFSGTEAFF. Using reference TRBV9 and TRBJ1-1 for the parts outside the CDR3, the full variable domain is DSGVTQTPKHLITATGQRVTLRCSPRSGDLSVYWYQQSLDQGLQFLIQYYNGEERAKGNILERFSAQQFPDLHSELNLSSLELGDSALYFCASSVGFSGTEAFFGQGTRLTVV.

This chain connects TRBV9 to TRBJ2-1; TRBD2 matches 15 bases. The length of the CDR3 is 19 residues. Germline trimming cut 0 bases from V and 7 bases from J; bases unmatched to any gene: 11. Germline CDR1 SGDLS, CDR2 YYNGEE. The CDR3 here is CASSVAGLAGGGTANEQFF. As DNA, the CDR3 is TGTGCCAGCAGCGTAGCGGGACTAGCGGGAGGCGGGACAGCTAATGAGCAGTTCTTC.

This clonotype was detected many times. The V and J genes are TRBV6-5 and TRBJ1-5, with D perhaps matching TRBD1 (5 bases). V lost 0 bases, J lost 0 bases, and 12 bases lay in between. Germline CDR1 MNHEY, CDR2 SVGAGI. CDR3 length: 17 residues. The CDR3 is CASSYSGGSYSNQPQHF. The CDR3 DNA reads TGTGCCAGCAGTTACTCGGGGGGAAGCTATAGCAATCAGCCCCAGCATTTT.

This clonotype has more than one count but fewer than ten. Just one base apart from a much larger clone, this may be a read error. The genes are TRBV7-3 and TRBJ2-3, with TRBD2 identical over 8 bases. CDR3 length equals 15 residues. V dropped 5 bases and J dropped 1; count of bases not matched to a gene: 5. Germline lookup yields CDR1 SGHTA and CDR2 FQGTGA. The CDR3 here is CASSPDSGGTDTQYF. CDR3 sequence (DNA): TGTGCCAGCAGCCCAGATAGCGGGGGCACAGATACGCAGTATTTT.